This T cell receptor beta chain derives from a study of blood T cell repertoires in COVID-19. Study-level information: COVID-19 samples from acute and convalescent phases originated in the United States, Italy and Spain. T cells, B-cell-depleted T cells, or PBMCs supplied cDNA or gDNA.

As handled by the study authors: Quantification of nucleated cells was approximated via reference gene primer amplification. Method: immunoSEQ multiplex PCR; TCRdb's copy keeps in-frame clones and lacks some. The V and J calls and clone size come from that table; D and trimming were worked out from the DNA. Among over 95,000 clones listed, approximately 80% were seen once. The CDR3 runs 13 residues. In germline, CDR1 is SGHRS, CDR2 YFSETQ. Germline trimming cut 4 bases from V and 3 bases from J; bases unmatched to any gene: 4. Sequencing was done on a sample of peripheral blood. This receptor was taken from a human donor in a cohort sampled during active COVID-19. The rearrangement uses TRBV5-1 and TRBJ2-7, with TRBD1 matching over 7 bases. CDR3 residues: CASSNRQGYEQYF. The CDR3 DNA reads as TGCGCCAGCAGCAACCGACAGGGCTACGAGCAGTACTTC.